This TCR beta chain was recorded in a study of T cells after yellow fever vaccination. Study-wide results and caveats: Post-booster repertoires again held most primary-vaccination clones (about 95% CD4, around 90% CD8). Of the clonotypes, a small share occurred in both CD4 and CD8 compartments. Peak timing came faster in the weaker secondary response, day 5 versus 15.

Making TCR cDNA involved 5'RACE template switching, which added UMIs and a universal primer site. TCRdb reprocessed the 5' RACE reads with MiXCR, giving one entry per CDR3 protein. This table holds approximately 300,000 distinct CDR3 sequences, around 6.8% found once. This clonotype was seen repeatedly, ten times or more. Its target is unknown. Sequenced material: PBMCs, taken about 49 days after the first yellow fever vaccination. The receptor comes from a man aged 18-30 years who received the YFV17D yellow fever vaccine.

In nucleotides, the CDR3 is TGTGCCATCAGTGACCCTACCCCGGGAGATGAGACCCAGTACTTC. Its translation is CAISDPTPGDETQYF. The chain joins TRBV10-3 to TRBJ2-5; a possible D gene is TRBD2 (6 bases). Trimming took off 3 bases at V and 5 bases at J, with 16 bases between the two ends. This CDR3 comprises 15 residues. Germline V gives CDR1 ENHRY, CDR2 SYGVKD.